In its sample, the clone carrying this T cell receptor (beta chain) was seen many times. Each CDR3 protein is one row after TCRdb ran MiXCR on the 5' RACE reads. The repertoire consists of some 60,000 distinct CDR3 sequences, with roughly 12% occurring once and the leading ten covering 2.9%. These data originate in a study of early T cells in non-severe SARS-CoV-2 infection. Germline V gene lookup returns CDR1 SGHTA and CDR2 FQGNSA. Trimming stripped 5 bases from V and 6 bases from J, with 9 bases between. This CDR3 contains 12 residues. The sample comprised whole blood. The receptor was isolated from an adult who was a healthcare worker with PCR-confirmed SARS-CoV-2 infection or an uninfected control (not recorded which). This chain joins TRBV7-2 and TRBJ2-3; no reliable D call. The CDR3 DNA reads TGTGCCAGCAGCCCGACCCGGGATACGCAGTATTTT. Protein product: CASSPTRDTQYF.